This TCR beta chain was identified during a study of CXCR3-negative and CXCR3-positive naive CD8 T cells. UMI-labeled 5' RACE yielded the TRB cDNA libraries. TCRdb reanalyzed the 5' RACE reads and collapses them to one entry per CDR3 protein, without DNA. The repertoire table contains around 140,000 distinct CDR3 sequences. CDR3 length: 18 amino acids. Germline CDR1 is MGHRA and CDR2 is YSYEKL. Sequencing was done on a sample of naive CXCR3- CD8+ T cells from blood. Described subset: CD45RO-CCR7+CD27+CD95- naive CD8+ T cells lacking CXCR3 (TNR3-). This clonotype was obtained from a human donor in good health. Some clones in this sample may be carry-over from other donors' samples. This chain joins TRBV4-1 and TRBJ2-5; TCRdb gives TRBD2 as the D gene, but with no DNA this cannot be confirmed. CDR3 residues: CASSHPRLAGGPIETQYF.